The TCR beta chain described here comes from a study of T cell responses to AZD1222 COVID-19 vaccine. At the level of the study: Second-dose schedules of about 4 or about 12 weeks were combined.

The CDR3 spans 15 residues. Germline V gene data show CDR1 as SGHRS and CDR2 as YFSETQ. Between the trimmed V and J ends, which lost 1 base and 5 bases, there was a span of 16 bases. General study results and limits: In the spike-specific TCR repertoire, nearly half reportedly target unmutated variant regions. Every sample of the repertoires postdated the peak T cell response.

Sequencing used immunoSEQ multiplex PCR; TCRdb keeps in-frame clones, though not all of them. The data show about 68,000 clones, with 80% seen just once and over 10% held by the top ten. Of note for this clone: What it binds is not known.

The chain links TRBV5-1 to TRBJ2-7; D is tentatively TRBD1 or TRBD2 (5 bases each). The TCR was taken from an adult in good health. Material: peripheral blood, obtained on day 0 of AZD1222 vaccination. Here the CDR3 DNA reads TGCGCCAGCAGCTTGATGGGACGAAGCGTAAACGAGCAGTACTTC. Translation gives CASSLMGRSVNEQYF.